This TCR beta chain comes out of a study of human T cells and chemical hapten exposure. Concerning this clonotype: A much bigger clone sits one base away, suggesting this may be a read error.

TCRdb processed the RACE reads anew with MiXCR; each CDR3 protein has one entry. The sample shows about 98,000 distinct CDR3 sequences, more than 10% of them seen only once. The time point here: pre-sensitization, week 0. The treatment: therapeutic diphenylcyclopropenone sensitization with weekly scalp DPC. This sequence originates from a woman aged 60-70 years with alopecia areata. Some clones in this sample may be carry-over from other donors' samples. The sample in question was whole blood, obtained in connection with sensitization to the hapten diphenylcyclopropenone (DPC).

DNA of the CDR3: TGTGCCAGCAGTTACCTTGAGGACAGGGCAGATACGCAGCATTTT. Residues: CASSYLEDRADTQHF. The genes are TRBV6-6 and TRBJ2-3; 8 bases agree with TRBD1. Near its end, the DNA agrees better with TRBJ1-5, so the J call may be wrong. This CDR3 has 15 amino acids. CDR1 and CDR2 from the germline V gene are MNHNY and SVGAGI (reference sequence).